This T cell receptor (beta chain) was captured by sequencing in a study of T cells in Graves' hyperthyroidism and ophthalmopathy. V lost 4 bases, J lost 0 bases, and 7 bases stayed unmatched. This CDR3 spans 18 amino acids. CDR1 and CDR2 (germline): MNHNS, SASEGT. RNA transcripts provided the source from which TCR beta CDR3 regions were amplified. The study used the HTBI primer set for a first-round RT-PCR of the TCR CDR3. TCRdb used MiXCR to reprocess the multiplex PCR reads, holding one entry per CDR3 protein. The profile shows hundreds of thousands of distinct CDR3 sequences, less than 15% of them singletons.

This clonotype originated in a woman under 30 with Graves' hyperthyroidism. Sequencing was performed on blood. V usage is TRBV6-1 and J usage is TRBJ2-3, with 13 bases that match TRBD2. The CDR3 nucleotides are TGTGCCAGCAGTGGGACTAGCGGGAGTATAAGAAGCACAGATACGCAGTATTTT. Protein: CASSGTSGSIRSTDTQYF.